This entry describes one TCR beta chain. There is no known antigen for this receptor. Base qualities are not recorded, but no much larger clone differs from it by a single base. The library relied on the immunoSEQ multiplex PCR assay. The deep sequencing platform assayed about 90,000 TCR templates per sample. Genomic DNA extracted from sorted T cells was the material used for TCRbeta CDR3 sequencing. The paper's data handling went like this. Clonal analysis of TCRbeta CDR3 data was done in the R programming language. Unstimulated samples were compared with post-reaction CFSE-low samples to define alloreactive CD4+ and CD8+ clones. By matching sequences to the repertoires of sorted unstimulated Treg and non-Treg cells, each alloreactive CD4+ clone was assigned a regulatory or non-regulatory origin. TCRdb carries this immuneACCESS record with in-frame sequences only. Its versions omit some clonotypes, under half of them owing to an unresolved V gene in the studies checked, with the rest unexplained. V, J and clone size reflect that table, while D and trimming were determined from the DNA. The sample includes 50,000 to 75,000 clones, with roughly 97% observed a single time. The ten largest make up around 0.093% of the sample.

These data originate in a study of siplizumab effects on memory and regulatory T cells (dated by TCRdb to about 2019). Regarding the complete study: The effect of the anti-CD2 antibody siplizumab on alloreactive T-cell subsets was examined in allogeneic mixed lymphocyte reactions constructed from human PBMCs. The study at large found these results: Because sequences below about 10^-5 frequency were poorly captured, only a minor fraction of alloreactive clones could be mapped to unstimulated subsets. For roughly 75-96% of proliferating CD4+ or CD8+ clones, no naive or memory phenotype could be assigned. Unstimulated naive T cells appeared more diverse than memory T cells, and naive cells seemed to contribute substantially to the alloresponse. No functional confirmation was obtained for the suppressive function of proliferating Tregs from siplizumab cultures. Among mappable alloreactive CD4+ clones, an average Treg-derived fraction of roughly 69% was observed with siplizumab, compared with 26.9% in control reactions. Siplizumab significantly lowered the cumulative frequency of alloreactive sequences that could be traced to unstimulated CD4+ memory T cells.

In a few donor pairs, further sequencing was done on unstimulated CD8+ naive, CD4+ memory, CD8+ TEMRA, CD4+ naive and CD8+ effector memory subsets. Sorted unstimulated T cells, along with proliferating T cells recovered from mixed lymphocyte reactions, underwent TCRbeta CDR3 sequencing. Fresh whole blood from ten HLA-typed healthy donors was used as the source from which PBMCs were isolated. Trimming removed 5 bases from V and 4 bases from J, leaving 24 bases between the germline ends. The CDR3 numbers 17 residues from cysteine through phenylalanine. Only the CDR3 DNA stays, 51 bases, in frame from base 1. The germline V gene (reference sequence) provides CDR1 SEHNR and CDR2 FQNEAQ.

This TCR came from a human donor in good health. Rearrangement joined TRBV7-9 to TRBJ2-7; a weak D assignment points to TRBD1 (5 bases agree). Specimen: naive CD8+ T cells sorted from blood. Taken with the paper, the label for cell subset or site translates to: unstimulated naive T cells. CDR3 protein: CASSPRQNPLNFYEQYF. The nucleotides read TGTGCCAGCAGCCCTAGACAGAATCCCCTGAATTTTTACGAGCAGTACTTC.